This T cell receptor beta chain derives from a study of regulatory T cells in long-lasting Graves disease. Study as a whole: More than 5 years of antithyroid drugs with positive TSH receptor antibodies defined persistent Graves' disease. Notes on the study in general: Persistent Graves' patients showed a TCR diversity that was lower than that of newly diagnosed ones. Persistent disease samples used TRBV28, TRBJ1-2 and TRBJ2-5 preferentially.

The junction had 6 bases not matched to a gene; V was cut back by 7 bases and J by 6 bases. The germline CDR1 and CDR2 sequences are MNHNS and SASEGT. The CDR3 is 12 residues long. In regard to this clonotype: The antigen remains unidentified.

Time point reported: persistent/refractory GD, antithyroid drugs over 5 years with positive TRAb. From PBMCs, RNA was extracted and then used to make the TCR library. CDR3-region Arm-PCR and iRepertoire HTBI primers produced the TCR beta libraries. TCRdb fed the multiplex PCR reads into MiXCR, producing one record per CDR3 protein. The sample includes roughly 450,000 distinct CDR3 sequences, 20% to 25% seen only once; the top ten take over 25%. Specimen: peripheral blood mononuclear cells (PBMCs), collected when the disease was refractory, from a patient treated with antithyroid drugs. The rearrangement joins TRBV6-1 to TRBJ2-7; 7 bases are a match to TRBD1. The clonotype originates from a female donor with Graves disease. CDR3 DNA sequence: TGTGCCAGCAAAGGGACAGTCGGCGAGCAGTACTTC. Its translation: CASKGTVGEQYF.